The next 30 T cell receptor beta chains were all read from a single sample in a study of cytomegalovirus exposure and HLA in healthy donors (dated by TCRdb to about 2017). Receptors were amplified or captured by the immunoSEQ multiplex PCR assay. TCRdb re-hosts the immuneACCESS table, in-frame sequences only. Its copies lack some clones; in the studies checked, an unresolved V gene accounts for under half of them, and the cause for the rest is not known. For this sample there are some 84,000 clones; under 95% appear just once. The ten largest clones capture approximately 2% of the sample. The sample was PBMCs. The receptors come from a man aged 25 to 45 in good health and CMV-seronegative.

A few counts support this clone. Here the CDR3 reads CASSQPGQNTGELFF. CDR3 bases: TGTGCCAGCAGCCAACCTGGACAGAACACCGGGGAGCTGTTTTTT. V and J are TRBV7-9 and TRBJ2-2; TRBD1 might be the D (5 bases). The CDR3 spans 15 residues. Germline loops: CDR1 SEHNR, CDR2 FQNEAQ (reference sequence). The ends were cut back, 5 bases at V and 1 base at J, with 11 bases in the middle.

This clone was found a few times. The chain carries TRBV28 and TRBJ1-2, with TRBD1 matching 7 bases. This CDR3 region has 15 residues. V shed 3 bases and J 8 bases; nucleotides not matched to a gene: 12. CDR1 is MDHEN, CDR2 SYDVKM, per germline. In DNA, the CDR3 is TGTGCCAGCAGTTTGTTATGGACAGGAGCTGGGGGCTACACCTTC. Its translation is CASSLLWTGAGGYTF.

Here the CDR3 reads CASEALGTGGGYTF. The CDR3 DNA follows: TGTGCCAGCGAGGCCCTTGGGACAGGGGGGGGCTACACCTTC. V usage is TRBV6-1 and J usage is TRBJ1-2; 11 bases align to TRBD1. The germline gives CDR1 MNHNS, CDR2 SASEGT. V lost 8 bases to trimming and J lost 8 bases; unmatched junction nucleotides: 10. The CDR3 runs to 14 residues.

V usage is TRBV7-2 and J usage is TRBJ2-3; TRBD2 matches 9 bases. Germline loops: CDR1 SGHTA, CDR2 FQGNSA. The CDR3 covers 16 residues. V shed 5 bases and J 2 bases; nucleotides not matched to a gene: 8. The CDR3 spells CASSLIAGAHTDTQYF. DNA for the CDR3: TGTGCCAGCAGCCTCATAGCGGGGGCTCACACAGATACGCAGTATTTT.

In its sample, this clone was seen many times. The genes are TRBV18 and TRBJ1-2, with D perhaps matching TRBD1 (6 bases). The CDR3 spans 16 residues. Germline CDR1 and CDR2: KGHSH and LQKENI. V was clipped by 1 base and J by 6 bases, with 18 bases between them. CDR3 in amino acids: CASSPQYRDGGDGYTF. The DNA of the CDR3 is TGTGCCAGCTCACCACAATACAGGGATGGGGGAGATGGCTACACCTTC.

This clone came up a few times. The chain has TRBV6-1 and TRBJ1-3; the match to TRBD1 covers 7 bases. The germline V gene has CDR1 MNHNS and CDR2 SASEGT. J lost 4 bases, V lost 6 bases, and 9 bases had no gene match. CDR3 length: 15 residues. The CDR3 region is CASSPKQGGGNTIYF. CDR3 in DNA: TGTGCCAGCAGCCCCAAGCAAGGGGGCGGAAACACCATATATTTT.

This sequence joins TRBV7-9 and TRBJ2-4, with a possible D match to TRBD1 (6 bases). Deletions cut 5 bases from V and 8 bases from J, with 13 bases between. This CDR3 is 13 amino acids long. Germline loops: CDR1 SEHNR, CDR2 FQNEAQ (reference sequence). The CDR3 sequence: CASSPGTSDIQYF. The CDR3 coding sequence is TGTGCCAGCAGCCCCGGGACATCGGACATTCAGTACTTC.

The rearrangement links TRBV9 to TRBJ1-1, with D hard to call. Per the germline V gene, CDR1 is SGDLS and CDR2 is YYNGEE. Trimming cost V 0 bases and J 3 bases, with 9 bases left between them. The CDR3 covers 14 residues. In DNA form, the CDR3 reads TGTGCCAGCAGCGTAGGCGGCATCTACACTGAAGCTTTCTTT. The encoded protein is CASSVGGIYTEAFF.

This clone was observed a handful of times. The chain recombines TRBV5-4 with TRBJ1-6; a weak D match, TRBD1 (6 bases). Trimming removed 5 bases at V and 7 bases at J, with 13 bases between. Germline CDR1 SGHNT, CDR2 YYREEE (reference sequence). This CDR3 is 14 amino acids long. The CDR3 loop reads CASRSGQWNSPLHF. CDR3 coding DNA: TGTGCCAGCAGATCCGGACAGTGGAATTCACCCCTCCACTTT.

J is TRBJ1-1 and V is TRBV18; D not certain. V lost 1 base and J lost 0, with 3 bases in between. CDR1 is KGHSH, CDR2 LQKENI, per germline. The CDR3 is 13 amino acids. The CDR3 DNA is TGTGCCAGCTCACCACGGCTGAACACTGAAGCTTTCTTT. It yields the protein CASSPRLNTEAFF.

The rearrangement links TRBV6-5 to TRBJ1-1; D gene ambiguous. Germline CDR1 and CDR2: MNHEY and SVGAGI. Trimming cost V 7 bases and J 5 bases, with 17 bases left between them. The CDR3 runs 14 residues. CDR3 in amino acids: CASTYDSGETEAFF. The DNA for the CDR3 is TGTGCCAGCACCTACGATTCCGGGGAAACTGAAGCTTTCTTT.

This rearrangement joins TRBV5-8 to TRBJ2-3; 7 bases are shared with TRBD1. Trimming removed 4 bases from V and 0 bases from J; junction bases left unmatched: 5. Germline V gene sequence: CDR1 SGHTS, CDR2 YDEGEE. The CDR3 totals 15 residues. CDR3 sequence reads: CASSGDRASTDTQYF. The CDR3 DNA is TGTGCCAGCAGCGGAGACAGGGCGAGCACAGATACGCAGTATTTT.

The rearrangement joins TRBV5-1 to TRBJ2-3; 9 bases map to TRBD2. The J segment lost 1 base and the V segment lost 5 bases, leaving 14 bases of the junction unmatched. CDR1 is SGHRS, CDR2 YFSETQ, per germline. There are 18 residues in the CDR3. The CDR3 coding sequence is TGCGCCAGCAGTCCGACCCGCGGGGGGGCGGGGGGCACAGATACGCAGTATTTT. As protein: CASSPTRGGAGGTDTQYF.

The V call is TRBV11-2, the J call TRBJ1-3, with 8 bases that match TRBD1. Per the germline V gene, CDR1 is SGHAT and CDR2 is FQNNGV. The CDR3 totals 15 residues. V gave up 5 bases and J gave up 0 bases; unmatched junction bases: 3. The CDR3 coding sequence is TGTGCCAGCAGCCCCGGGACAGGCTCTGGAAACACCATATATTTT. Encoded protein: CASSPGTGSGNTIYF.

Here the CDR3 reads CASSLGSGNEQFF. The CDR3, as DNA: TGTGCCAGCAGCTTGGGCTCAGGGAATGAGCAGTTCTTC. The chain employs TRBV5-8 and TRBJ2-1, with TRBD1 as a possible D gene (5 bases). The CDR3 runs 13 residues. The germline gives CDR1 SGHTS, CDR2 YDEGEE. Trimming left V 0 bases short and J 7 bases short, with 8 bases between. The full variable domain, completed using reference TRBV5-8 and TRBJ2-1, is EAGVTQSPTHLIKTRGQQATLRCSPISGHTSVYWYQQALGLGLQFLLWYDEGEERNRGNFPPRFSGRQFPNYSSELNVNALELEDSALYLCASSLGSGNEQFFGPGTRLTVL.

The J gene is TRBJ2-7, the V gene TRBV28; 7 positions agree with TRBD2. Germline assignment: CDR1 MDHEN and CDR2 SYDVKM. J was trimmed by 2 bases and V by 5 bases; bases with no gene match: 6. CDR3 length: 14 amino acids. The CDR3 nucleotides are TGTGCCAGCAGTCCCCTAGCGGCTCCCTACGAGCAGTACTTC. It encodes CASSPLAAPYEQYF.

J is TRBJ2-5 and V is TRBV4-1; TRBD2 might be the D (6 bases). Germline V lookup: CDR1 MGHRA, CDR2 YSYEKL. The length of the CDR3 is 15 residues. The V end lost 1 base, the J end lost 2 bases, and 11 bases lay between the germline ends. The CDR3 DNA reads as TGCGCCAGCAGCCAAGTTGCCGGAGGGCAAGAGACCCAGTACTTC. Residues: CASSQVAGGQETQYF.

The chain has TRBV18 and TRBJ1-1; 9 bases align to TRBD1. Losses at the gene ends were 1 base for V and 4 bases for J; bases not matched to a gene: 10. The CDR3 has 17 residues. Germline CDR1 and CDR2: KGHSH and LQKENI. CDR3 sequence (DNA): TGTGCCAGCTCACCACTGGGACAGGGTGGATGGGGCACTGAAGCTTTCTTT. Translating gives CASSPLGQGGWGTEAFF.

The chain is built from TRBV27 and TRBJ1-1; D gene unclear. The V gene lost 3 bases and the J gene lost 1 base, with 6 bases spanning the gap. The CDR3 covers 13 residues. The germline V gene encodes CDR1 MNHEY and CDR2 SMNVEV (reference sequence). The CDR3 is CASSFGWNTEAFF. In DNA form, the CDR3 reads TGTGCCAGCAGTTTCGGTTGGAACACTGAAGCTTTCTTT.

This chain's CDR3 is CASSPAYRSGTEAFF. CDR3 DNA sequence: TGTGCCAGCAGTCCCGCATACCGATCGGGCACTGAAGCTTTCTTT. V is TRBV27 and J is TRBJ1-1; D not certain. Germline assignment: CDR1 MNHEY and CDR2 SMNVEV (reference sequence). The CDR3 is 15 residues long. Trimming shortened V by 5 bases and J by 4 bases, and 17 bases separated the two germline ends.

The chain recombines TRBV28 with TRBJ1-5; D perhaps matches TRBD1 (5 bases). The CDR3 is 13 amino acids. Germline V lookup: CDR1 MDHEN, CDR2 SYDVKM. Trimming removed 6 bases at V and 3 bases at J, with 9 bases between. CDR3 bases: TGTGCCAGCAGAAGGGGATCCAATCAGCCCCAGCATTTT. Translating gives CASRRGSNQPQHF.

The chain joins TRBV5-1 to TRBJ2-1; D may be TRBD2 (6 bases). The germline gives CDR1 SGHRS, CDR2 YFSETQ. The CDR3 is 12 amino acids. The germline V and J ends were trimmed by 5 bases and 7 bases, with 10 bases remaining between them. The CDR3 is CASRRSGNEQFF. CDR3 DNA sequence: TGCGCCAGCAGGAGGAGCGGGAATGAGCAGTTCTTC.

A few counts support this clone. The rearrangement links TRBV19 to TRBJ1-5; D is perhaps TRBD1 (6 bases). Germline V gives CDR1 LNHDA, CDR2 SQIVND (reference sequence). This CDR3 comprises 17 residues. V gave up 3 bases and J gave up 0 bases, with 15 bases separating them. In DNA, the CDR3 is TGTGCCAGTAGTATGAAGGGCACACAGGGTAGCAATCAGCCCCAGCATTTT. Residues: CASSMKGTQGSNQPQHF.

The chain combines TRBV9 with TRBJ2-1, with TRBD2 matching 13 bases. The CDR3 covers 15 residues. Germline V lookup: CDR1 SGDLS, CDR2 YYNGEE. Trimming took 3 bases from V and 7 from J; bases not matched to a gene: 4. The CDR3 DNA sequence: TGTGCCAGCAGCGAGGGACTAGCGGGAATAAATGAGCAGTTCTTC. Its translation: CASSEGLAGINEQFF. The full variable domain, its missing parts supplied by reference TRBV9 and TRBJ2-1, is DSGVTQTPKHLITATGQRVTLRCSPRSGDLSVYWYQQSLDQGLQFLIQYYNGEERAKGNILERFSAQQFPDLHSELNLSSLELGDSALYFCASSEGLAGINEQFFGPGTRLTVL.

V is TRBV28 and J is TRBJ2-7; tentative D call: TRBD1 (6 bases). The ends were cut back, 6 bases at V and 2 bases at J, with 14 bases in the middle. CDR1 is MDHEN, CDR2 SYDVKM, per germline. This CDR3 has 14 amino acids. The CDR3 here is CASSPTGTTYEQYF. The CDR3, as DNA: TGTGCCAGCAGCCCCACAGGGACCACCTACGAGCAGTACTTC.

CDR3 sequence (DNA): TGTGCCAGCAGCCAAGGGACAGGGACACAGCAGTACTTC. Protein product: CASSQGTGTQQYF. The V gene is TRBV14, the J gene TRBJ2-7; 8 bases are shared with TRBD1. J was trimmed by 8 bases and V by 1 base; bases with no gene match: 4. There are 13 residues in the CDR3. Germline V CDR1 and CDR2: SGHDN, FVKESK.

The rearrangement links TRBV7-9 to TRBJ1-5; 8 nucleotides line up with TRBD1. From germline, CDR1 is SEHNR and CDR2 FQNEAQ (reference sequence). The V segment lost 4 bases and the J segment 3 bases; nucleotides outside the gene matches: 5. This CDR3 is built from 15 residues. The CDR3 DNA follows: TGTGCCAGCAGCTCGACAGGGGAGTCCAATCAGCCCCAGCATTTT. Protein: CASSSTGESNQPQHF. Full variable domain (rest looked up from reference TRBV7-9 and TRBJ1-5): DTGVSQNPRHKITKRGQNVTFRCDPISEHNRLYWYRQTLGQGPEFLTYFQNEAQLEKSRLLSDRFSAERPKGSFSTLEIQRTEQGDSAMYLCASSSTGESNQPQHFGDGTRLSIL.

The DNA for the CDR3 is TGTGCCAGCAAGGGACAGGGAGCCTACAATGAGCAGTTCTTC. Translation gives CASKGQGAYNEQFF. The chain combines TRBV2 with TRBJ2-1; TRBD1 aligns across 9 bases. V gave up 7 bases and J gave up 2 bases; unmatched junction bases: 3. The CDR3 is 14 amino acids. Germline assignment: CDR1 SNHLY and CDR2 FYNNEI.

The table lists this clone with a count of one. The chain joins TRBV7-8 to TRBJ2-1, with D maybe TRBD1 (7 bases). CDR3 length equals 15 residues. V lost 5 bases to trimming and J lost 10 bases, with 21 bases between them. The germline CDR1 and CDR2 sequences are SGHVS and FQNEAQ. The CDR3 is CASSTGGQNPREQFF. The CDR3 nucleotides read TGTGCCAGCAGCACCGGGGGACAGAACCCACGGGAGCAGTTCTTC.

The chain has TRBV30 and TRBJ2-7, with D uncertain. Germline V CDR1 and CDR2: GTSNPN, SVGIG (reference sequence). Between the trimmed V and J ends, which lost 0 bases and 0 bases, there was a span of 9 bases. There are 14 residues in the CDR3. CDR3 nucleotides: TGTGCCTGGAGTGTACTCGAAATCTCCTACGAGCAGTACTTC. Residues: CAWSVLEISYEQYF.